This T cell receptor (beta chain) was identified during a study of response to subunit inactivated influenza vaccine (dated by TCRdb to about 2018). Broadly, across the study: To follow how T cells responded to a trivalent subunit inactivated influenza vaccine, the researchers relied on deep quantitative profiling of the T cell receptor repertoire.

Overall results and qualifications from the work: The authors suggested that each seasonal influenza vaccination may recruit only a limited number of new T cells.

Library method: RT-PCR. Sequencing used an Illumina HiSeq 2500. TCRdb's own reprocessing of the public reads used fastp at Q25 and MiXCR and kept productive beta chains. Rows matching on CDR3 protein sequence are summarized as one entry with the most common DNA and genes. The table for this sample lists hundreds of thousands of distinct CDR3 sequences; approximately 15% of them were counted only once. The top ten hold 5.5% to 8% of the sample. Worth noting for this clonotype: Its antigen is unknown. No base quality information exists; no much larger clone differs at one position.

CDR1 and CDR2, looked up from the germline V gene, are SQVTM and ANQGSEA. The CDR3, from cysteine to phenylalanine, totals 13 residues. Here the CDR3 DNA is all that survives: 39 bases in frame from base 1. Trimming takes 3 bases from V and 6 bases from J, and the germline ends sit 12 bases apart. The material was PBMCs from blood, obtained 14 to 15 days before vaccination. The receptor chain draws on TRBV29-1 and TRBJ2-1; 7 matching bases give a weak D call of TRBD1. The sequence was collected from a middle-aged man who received an inactivated influenza vaccine. Donor details come from another sample of the same person, matched by shared clones. The nucleotide sequence reads as follows: TGCAGCGTTGAGGAGGGGGCCTTCAATGAGCAGTTCTTC. The resulting protein is CSVEEGAFNEQFF.